The rows below give T cell receptor beta chains drawn from one sample of a study of blood T cells in healthy people across ages. TCRdb re-derived calls from the 5' RACE reads in MiXCR, one entry per CDR3 protein. The data contain 270,000 or so distinct CDR3 sequences, 25% to 30% of them singletons. Sequences were obtained from blood. The source of these receptors is a woman between 70 and 85 years old in good health. Both conserved end residues are part of each CDR3. D genes are given only for firm matches. Where a row states a size, it is once, few, many or the class of an expanded clone; other rows omit it.

DNA,CDR3,J,D,V,size
TGTGCCAGCAGTTTATCTCACGGAAACACCATATATTTT,CASSLSHGNTIYF,TRBJ1-3,.,TRBV12-3/TRBV12-4,.
TGTGCCAGCAGTGAGACAGATGGACCCCCCTACGAGCAGTACTTC,CASSETDGPPYEQYF,TRBJ2-7,.,TRBV6-1,.
TGTGCCAGCAGTTACCCGGGGCGAGCTGGGTCCAATGAGCAGTTCTTC,CASSYPGRAGSNEQFF,TRBJ2-1,.,TRBV6-5,few
TGCAGCGCCTCTGGAGGGGCACCGGGACAGAGATCCTACGAGCAGTACTTC,CSASGGAPGQRSYEQYF,TRBJ2-7,.,TRBV29-1,.
TGCGCCAGCAGCCCGTCGGGACAGGGGGAGCAGTTCTTC,CASSPSGQGEQFF,TRBJ2-1,TRBD1,TRBV5-1,.
TGCGCCAGCAGCGAGGTGGTGAGCACAGATACGCAGTATTTT,CASSEVVSTDTQYF,TRBJ2-3,.,TRBV5-1,few
TGTGCCAGCATGGTAGCGGGGCGGAGGAATACGCAGTATTTT,CASMVAGRRNTQYF,TRBJ2-3,TRBD2,TRBV12-3/TRBV12-4,.
TGTGCCAGTAACCTTGGAAATGGTGAAGCTTTCTTT,CASNLGNGEAFF,TRBJ1-1,.,TRBV19,few
TGTGCCAGCGAACGACAGGGGTTGGGTGGCTACACCTTC,CASERQGLGGYTF,TRBJ1-2,TRBD1,TRBV6-1,.
TGTGCCAGCAGCAGAGACAGGGGGGCTGAAAAACTGTTTTTT,CASSRDRGAEKLFF,TRBJ1-4,TRBD1,TRBV6-5,few
TGTGCCAGCAGTGAGACAGGATCTTATGGCTACACCTTC,CASSETGSYGYTF,TRBJ1-2,.,TRBV6-1,.
TGTGCCAGCAGCCAGAGACAGGGCCATGAGCAGTTCTTC,CASSQRQGHEQFF,TRBJ2-1,TRBD1,TRBV4-2,.
TGTGCCAGCAGCCCCAACCTAGCGGGTTACAATGAGCAGTTCTTC,CASSPNLAGYNEQFF,TRBJ2-1,TRBD2,TRBV5-6,.
TGTGCCAGCAGCCCACGACAGGGTGGGACCTACGAGCAGTACTTC,CASSPRQGGTYEQYF,TRBJ2-7,TRBD1,TRBV9,few
TGTGCCAGCAGTTTCATTTTTAATTTTCGGGACGCCAACACTGAAGTTTTCTTT,CASSFIFNFRDANTEVFF,TRBJ1-1,.,TRBV12-3/TRBV12-4,.
TGTGCCAGCAAAGGACAGAACTCCTACAATGAGCAGTTCTTC,CASKGQNSYNEQFF,TRBJ2-1,.,TRBV2,few
TGCAGTGCTAGAGGAAGAAAAGCGGGAGCCCTAAACTCCTACGAGCAGTACTTC,CSARGRKAGALNSYEQYF,TRBJ2-7,TRBD2,TRBV20-1,.
TGTGCCAGCACACTGACAGGGTTTTATGAAGCTTTCTTT,CASTLTGFYEAFF,TRBJ1-1,TRBD1,TRBV6-6,few
TGTGCCAGCAGTCAACACGCCCGAAGAGGCTACACCTTC,CASSQHARRGYTF,TRBJ1-2,.,TRBV6-5,.
TGCGCCAGCAGCCTCTTACGCGGGGGGGAGCTGTTTTTT,CASSLLRGGELFF,TRBJ2-2,.,TRBV4-1,many
TGTGCCAGTAGTATAAGTACAGGAGAAGCCTACGAGCAGTACTTC,CASSISTGEAYEQYF,TRBJ2-7,.,TRBV19,few
TGCAGTGCTAGGGGACTAGCGGGGGCAAACGAGCAGTACTTC,CSARGLAGANEQYF,TRBJ2-7,TRBD2,TRBV20-1,.
TGTGCCAGCAGTTCCAGGGAATTCACAGATACGCAGTATTTT,CASSSREFTDTQYF,TRBJ2-3,.,TRBV12-3/TRBV12-4,.
TGTGCCAGCGTAGGAGCGGGAGTAACAGATACGCAGTATTTT,CASVGAGVTDTQYF,TRBJ2-3,TRBD2,TRBV28,.
TGTGCCAGCAGTTTAGATTCAATCCTTAAGGGGGAGACCCAGTACTTC,CASSLDSILKGETQYF,TRBJ2-5,.,TRBV12-3/TRBV12-4,few
TGTGCCAGCAGTTTAGGACTAGTGCCCGAGCAGTTCTTC,CASSLGLVPEQFF,TRBJ2-1,.,TRBV12-3/TRBV12-4,few
TGTGCCAGCAGCTTCTCCGTCGCTCCATACAATGAGCAGTTCTTC,CASSFSVAPYNEQFF,TRBJ2-1,.,TRBV7-2,.
TGCAGTGCTTTCAGCCGGGACACACAGCGGGAAAAACTGTTTTTT,CSAFSRDTQREKLFF,TRBJ1-4,.,TRBV20-1,.
TGCGCCAGCAGCTTGGAGAAAGGGAACGAAAAACTGTTTTTT,CASSLEKGNEKLFF,TRBJ1-4,.,TRBV5-1,.